This TCR beta chain is drawn from a study of cytomegalovirus exposure and HLA in healthy donors. The PCR had 60 Vbeta and 13 Jbeta primers. Generated by immunoSEQ multiplex PCR, the TCRdb table keeps only in-frame clones and is missing some. This sample has roughly 200,000 clones, with roughly 80% found just once. V shed 8 bases and J 4 bases; nucleotides not matched to a gene: 8. From germline, CDR1 is SGHTS and CDR2 YDEGEE. This CDR3 comprises 14 residues. V gene TRBV5-8 combines with J gene TRBJ2-1; 8 bases are a match to TRBD2. Material: PBMCs. The sequence derives from a man aged 35 to 55 in good health and CMV-seronegative. CDR3 nucleotides: TGTGCCAGTCTACAGACTAGCGAATACAATGAGCAGTTCTTC. As protein: CASLQTSEYNEQFF.